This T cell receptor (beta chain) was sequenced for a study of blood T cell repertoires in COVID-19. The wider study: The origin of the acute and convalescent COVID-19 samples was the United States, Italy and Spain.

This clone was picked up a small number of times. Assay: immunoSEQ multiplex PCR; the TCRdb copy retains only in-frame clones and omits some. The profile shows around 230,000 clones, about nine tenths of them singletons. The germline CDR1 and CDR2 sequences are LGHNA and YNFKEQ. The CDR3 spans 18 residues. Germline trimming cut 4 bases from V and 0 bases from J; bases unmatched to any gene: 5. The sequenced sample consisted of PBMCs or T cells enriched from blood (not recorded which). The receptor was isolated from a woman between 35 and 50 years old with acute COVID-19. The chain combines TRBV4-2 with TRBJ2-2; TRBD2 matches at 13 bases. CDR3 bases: TGTGCCAGCAGCCTCCTCACTAGCGGGGGGGCGAACACCGGGGAGCTGTTTTTT. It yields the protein CASSLLTSGGANTGELFF.